This paragraph covers one T cell receptor (beta chain) sequence. Its antigen remains unknown. Donors were Caucasian adults residing in Nashville, Tennessee, USA. The data are from a study of shared clonotypes between healthy human individuals. Overall study findings and caveats: Against clonotypes common to all four donors, non-shared ones had lower generation probabilities.

TCRdb's copy holds only in-frame clones and misses some; the assay was immunoSEQ multiplex PCR. The top ten clones hold around 0.6% of a sample with over a million clones, approximately 80% of them seen once. The TCR sequence derives from a man aged 18 to 29 in good health. Some clones in this sample may be carry-over from other donors' samples. The sample consisted of memory CD4+ T cells from PBMCs. Subset noted: CD45RA-negative fraction.

The CDR3 loop is CASSPGQANEKLFF. DNA for the CDR3: TGTGCCAGCAGTCCTGGACAGGCGAATGAAAAACTGTTTTTT. The chain employs TRBV6-6 and TRBJ1-4, with 7 bases lining up with TRBD1. The CDR3 length is 14 residues. V was pared by 5 bases and J by 5 bases, with 5 bases of the junction left unmatched. The germline gives CDR1 MNHNY, CDR2 SVGAGI (reference sequence).